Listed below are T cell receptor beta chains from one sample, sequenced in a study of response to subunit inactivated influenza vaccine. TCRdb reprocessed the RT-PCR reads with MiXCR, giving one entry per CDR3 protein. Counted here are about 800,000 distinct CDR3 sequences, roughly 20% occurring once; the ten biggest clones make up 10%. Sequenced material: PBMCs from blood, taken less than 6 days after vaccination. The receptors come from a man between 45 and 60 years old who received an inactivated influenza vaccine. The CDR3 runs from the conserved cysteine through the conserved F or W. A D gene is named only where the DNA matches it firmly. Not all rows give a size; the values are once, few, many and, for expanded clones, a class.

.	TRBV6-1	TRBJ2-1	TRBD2	TGTGCCAGCACGAAGCGGGGGACCTACAATGAGCAGTTCTTC	CASTKRGTYNEQFF
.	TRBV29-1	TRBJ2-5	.	TGCAGCAGCAGCCAAGGGGAAGAGACCCAGTACTTC	CSSSQGEETQYF
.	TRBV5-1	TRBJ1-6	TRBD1	TGCGCCAGCAGCCATGGGACAGGGACATTTAATTCACCCCTCCACTTT	CASSHGTGTFNSPLHF
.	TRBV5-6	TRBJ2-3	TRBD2	TGTGCCAGCAGCTTCCCTAGCGGGATTTGGGATACGCAGTATTTT	CASSFPSGIWDTQYF
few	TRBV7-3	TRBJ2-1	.	TGTGCCAGCAGCTCAGGGAGTCATGAGCAGTTCTTC	CASSSGSHEQFF
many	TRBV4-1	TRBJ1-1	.	TGCGCCAGCACCCGGCTGGTTATGAACACTGAAGCTTTCTTT	CASTRLVMNTEAFF
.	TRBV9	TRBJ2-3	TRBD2	TGTGCCAGCAGCGTGACTAGCGGGAGGAACACAGATACGCAGTATTTT	CASSVTSGRNTDTQYF
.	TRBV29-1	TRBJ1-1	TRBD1	TGCAGCGGAACAAGCAGCCGGGACAGGGGTCGAGCTTTCTTT	CSGTSSRDRGRAFF
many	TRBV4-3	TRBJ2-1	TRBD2	TGCGCCAGCAGCCAGGGGACTAGCGGAAGTTGGTACAATGAGCAGTTCTTC	CASSQGTSGSWYNEQFF
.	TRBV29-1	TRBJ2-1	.	TGCAGCGTTGAAGGCAGACGCTACAATGAGCAGTTCTTC	CSVEGRRYNEQFF
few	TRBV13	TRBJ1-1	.	TGTGCCAGCAGCTCCCGTTCTCAGAAGGGCTCTGAAGCTTTCTTT	CASSSRSQKGSEAFF
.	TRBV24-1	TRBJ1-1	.	TGTGCCACCAGTGATTGGGGCGGCACTGAAGCTTTCTTT	CATSDWGGTEAFF
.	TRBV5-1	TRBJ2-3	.	TGCGCCAGCAGCGCGGACGCCAGCACAGATACGCAGTATTTT	CASSADASTDTQYF
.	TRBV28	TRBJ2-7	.	TGTGCCAGCAGTTTGAGAGGGAAGAACGAGCAGTACTTC	CASSLRGKNEQYF
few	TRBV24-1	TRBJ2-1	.	TGTGCCACCAGTGACCCGGACAGTTACAATGAGCAGTTCTTC	CATSDPDSYNEQFF
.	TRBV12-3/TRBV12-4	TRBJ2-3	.	TGTGCCAGCGCCGATGGGGAAGGGGATACGCAGTATTTT	CASADGEGDTQYF
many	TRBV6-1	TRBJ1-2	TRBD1	TGTGCCAGCAGTGCGACAGGGGTCCATAACTATGGCTACACCTTC	CASSATGVHNYGYTF
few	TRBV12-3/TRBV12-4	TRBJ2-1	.	TGTGCCAGCAGTATTGGACAATGGGGGCTGTTCTTC	CASSIGQWGLFF
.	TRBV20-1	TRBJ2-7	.	TGCAGTGCTAGTCTTAGCGGCTCCTACGAGCAGTACTTC	CSASLSGSYEQYF
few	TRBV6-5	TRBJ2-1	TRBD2	TGTGCCAGCAGTTACCACGGACTAGCGGGAACCAATGAGCAGTTCTTC	CASSYHGLAGTNEQFF
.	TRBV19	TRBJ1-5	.	TGTGCCAGTAGTATAGGCCAGCTCCAGCCCCAGCATTTT	CASSIGQLQPQHF
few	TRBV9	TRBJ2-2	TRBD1	TGTGCCAGCAGCGTAGAAGGACAGGGCCCCACCGGGGAGCTGTTTTTT	CASSVEGQGPTGELFF
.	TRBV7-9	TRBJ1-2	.	TGTGCCAGCAGCAATCAGGCGTTCGATGGCTACACCTTC	CASSNQAFDGYTF
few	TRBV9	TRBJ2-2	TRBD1	TGTGCCAGCAGCGGTACGACAGGGGTCACCGGGGAGCTGTTTTTT	CASSGTTGVTGELFF
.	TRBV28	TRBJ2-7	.	TGTGCCAGTCAGGGCCTTGGGAACAATGAGCAGTACTTC	CASQGLGNNEQYF
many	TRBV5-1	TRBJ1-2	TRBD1	TGCGCCAGCAGCTCCGACAGGGGTGGCTACACCTTC	CASSSDRGGYTF
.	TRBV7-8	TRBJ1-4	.	TGTGCCAGCAGCTTATCAGCTAGTAATGAAAAACTGTTTTTT	CASSLSASNEKLFF
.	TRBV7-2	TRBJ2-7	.	TGTGCCAGCTCTAACACCTGGGGGACTTACGAGCAGTACTTC	CASSNTWGTYEQYF
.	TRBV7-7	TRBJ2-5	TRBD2	TGTGCTAGCAGCTCCGGACTAGCTGGGACAGAGACCCAGTACTTC	CASSSGLAGTETQYF
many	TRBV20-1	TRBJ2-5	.	TGCAGTGCTCGCGCAGTTGGAGAGACCCAGTACTTC	CSARAVGETQYF
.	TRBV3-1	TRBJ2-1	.	TGTGCCAGCAGCCAAGGACAGTTCTCCAATGAGCAGTTCTTC	CASSQGQFSNEQFF
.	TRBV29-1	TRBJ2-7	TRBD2	TGCAGCGTTGAAAGTCCCGGTAGCGGGAGCGAGCAGTACTTC	CSVESPGSGSEQYF
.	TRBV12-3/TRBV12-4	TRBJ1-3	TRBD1	TGTGCCAGCAGTTTCCGGGACAGTTCACCATATTTT	CASSFRDSSPYF